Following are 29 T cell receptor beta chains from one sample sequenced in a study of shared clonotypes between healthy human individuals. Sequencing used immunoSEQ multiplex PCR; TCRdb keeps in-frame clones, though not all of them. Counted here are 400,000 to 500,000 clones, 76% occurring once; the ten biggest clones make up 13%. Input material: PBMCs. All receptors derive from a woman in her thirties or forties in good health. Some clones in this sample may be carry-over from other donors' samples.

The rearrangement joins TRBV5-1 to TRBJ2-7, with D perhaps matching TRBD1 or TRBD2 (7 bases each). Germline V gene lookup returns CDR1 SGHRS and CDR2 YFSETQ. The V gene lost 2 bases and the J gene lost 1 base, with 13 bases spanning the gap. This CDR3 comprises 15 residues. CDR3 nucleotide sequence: TGCGCCAGCAGCTTCGGGACAGCGGGATCCTACGAGCAGTACTTC. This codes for CASSFGTAGSYEQYF.

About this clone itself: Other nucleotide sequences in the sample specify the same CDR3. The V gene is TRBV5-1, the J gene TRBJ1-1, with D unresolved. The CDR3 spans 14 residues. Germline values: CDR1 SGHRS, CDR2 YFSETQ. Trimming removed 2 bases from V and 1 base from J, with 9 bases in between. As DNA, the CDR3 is TGCGCCAGCAGCTTTGACGGAGGGAACACTGAAGCTTTCTTT. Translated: CASSFDGGNTEAFF. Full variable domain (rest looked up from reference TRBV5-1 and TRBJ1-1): KAGVTQTPRYLIKTRGQQVTLSCSPISGHRSVSWYQQTPGQGLQFLFEYFSETQRNKGNFPGRFSGRQFSNSRSEMNVSTLELGDSALYLCASSFDGGNTEAFFGQGTRLTVV.

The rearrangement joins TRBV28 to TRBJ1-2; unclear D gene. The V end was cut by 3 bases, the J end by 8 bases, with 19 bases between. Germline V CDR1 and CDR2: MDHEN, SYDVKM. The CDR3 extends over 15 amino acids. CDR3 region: CASSLDGRGQRGYTF. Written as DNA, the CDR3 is TGTGCCAGCAGTTTGGACGGGAGAGGCCAGAGAGGCTACACCTTC.

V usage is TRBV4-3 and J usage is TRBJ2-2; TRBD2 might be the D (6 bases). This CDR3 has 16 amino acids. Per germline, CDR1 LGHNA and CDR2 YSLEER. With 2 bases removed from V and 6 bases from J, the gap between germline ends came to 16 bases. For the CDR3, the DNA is TGCGCCAGCAGCCAACTCCCCGGGGGAGCCGCCGGGGAGCTGTTTTTT. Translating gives CASSQLPGGAAGELFF.

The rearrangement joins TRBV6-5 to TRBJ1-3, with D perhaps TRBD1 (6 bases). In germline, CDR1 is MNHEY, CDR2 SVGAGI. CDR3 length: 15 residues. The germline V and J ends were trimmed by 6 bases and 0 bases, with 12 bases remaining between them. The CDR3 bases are TGTGCCAGCAGACCCGACAGGAGCTCTGGAAACACCATATATTTT. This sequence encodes CASRPDRSSGNTIYF.

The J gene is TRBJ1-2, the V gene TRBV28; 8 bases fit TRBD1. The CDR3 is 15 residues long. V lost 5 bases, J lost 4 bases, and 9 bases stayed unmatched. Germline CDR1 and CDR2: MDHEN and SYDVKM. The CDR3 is CASSIQGAKVYGYTF. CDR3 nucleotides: TGTGCCAGCAGTATTCAGGGGGCGAAAGTCTATGGCTACACCTTC.

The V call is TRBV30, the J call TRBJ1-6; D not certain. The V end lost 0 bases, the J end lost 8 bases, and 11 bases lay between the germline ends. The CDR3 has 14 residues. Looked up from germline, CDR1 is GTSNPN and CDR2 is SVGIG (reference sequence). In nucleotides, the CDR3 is TGTGCCTGGAGTGTAGGTGTCGGTTATTCACCCCTCCACTTT. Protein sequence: CAWSVGVGYSPLHF.

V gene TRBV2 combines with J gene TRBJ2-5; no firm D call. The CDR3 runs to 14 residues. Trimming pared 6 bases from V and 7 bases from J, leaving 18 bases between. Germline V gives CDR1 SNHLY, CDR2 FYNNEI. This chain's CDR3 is CASSLYSTGGTQYF. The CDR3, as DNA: TGTGCCAGCAGCCTTTATTCGACGGGTGGGACCCAGTACTTC.

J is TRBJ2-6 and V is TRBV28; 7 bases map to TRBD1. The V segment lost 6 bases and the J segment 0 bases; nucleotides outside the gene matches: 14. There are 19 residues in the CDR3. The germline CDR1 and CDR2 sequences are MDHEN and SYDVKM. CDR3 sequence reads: CASSPPGGIWSSGANVLTF. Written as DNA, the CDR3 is TGTGCCAGCAGCCCTCCAGGGGGTATATGGAGCTCTGGGGCCAACGTCCTGACTTTC.

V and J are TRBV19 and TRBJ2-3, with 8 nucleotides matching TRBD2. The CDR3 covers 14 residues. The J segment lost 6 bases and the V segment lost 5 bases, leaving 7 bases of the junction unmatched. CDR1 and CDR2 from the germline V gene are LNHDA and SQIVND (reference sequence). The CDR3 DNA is TGTGCCAGTAGTCCTAAAAGCGGGAGTGATACGCAGTATTTT. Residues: CASSPKSGSDTQYF.

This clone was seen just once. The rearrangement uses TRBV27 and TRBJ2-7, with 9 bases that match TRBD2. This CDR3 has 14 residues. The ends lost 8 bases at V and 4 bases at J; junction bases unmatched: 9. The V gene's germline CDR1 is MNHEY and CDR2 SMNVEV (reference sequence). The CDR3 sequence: CASGSGAGGYEQYF. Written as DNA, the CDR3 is TGTGCCAGCGGCTCGGGTGCGGGAGGGTACGAGCAGTACTTC.

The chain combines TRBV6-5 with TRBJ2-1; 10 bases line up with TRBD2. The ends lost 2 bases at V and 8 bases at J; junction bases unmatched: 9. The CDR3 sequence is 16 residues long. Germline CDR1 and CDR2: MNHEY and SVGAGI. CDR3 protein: CASSYTSGVRDDEQFF. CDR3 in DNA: TGTGCCAGCAGTTACACTAGCGGGGTCAGAGACGATGAGCAGTTCTTC.

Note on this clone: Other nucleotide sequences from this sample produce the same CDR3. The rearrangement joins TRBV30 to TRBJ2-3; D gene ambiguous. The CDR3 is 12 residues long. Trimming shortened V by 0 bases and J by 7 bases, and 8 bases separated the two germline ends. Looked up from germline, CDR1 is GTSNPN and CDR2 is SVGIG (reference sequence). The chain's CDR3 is CAWSVQGYTQYF. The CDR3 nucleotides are TGTGCCTGGAGTGTACAAGGTTATACGCAGTATTTT.

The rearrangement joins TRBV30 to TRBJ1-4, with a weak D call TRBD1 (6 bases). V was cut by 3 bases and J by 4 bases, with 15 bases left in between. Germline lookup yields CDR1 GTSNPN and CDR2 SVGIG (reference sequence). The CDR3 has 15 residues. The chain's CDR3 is CAWSTRGRDNEKLFF. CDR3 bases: TGTGCCTGGAGCACCCGGGGGCGAGATAATGAAAAACTGTTTTTT.

The CDR3 is CASSLGLLFYEQYF. As DNA, the CDR3 is TGTGCCAGCAGCTTGGGGTTGCTTTTCTACGAGCAGTACTTC. The rearrangement joins TRBV5-5 to TRBJ2-7; D is uncertain. CDR3 length: 14 amino acids. Trimming shortened V by 0 bases and J by 3 bases, and 10 bases separated the two germline ends. Germline V lookup: CDR1 SGHKS, CDR2 YYEKEE (reference sequence).

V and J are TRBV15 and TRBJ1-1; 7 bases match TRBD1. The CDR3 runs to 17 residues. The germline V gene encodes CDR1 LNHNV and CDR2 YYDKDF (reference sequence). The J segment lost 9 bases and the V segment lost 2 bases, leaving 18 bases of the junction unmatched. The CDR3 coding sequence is TGTGCCACCAGCAGATCCCCAGGGGAAGGAGGAAGGGGGCAAGCTTTCTTT. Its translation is CATSRSPGEGGRGQAFF. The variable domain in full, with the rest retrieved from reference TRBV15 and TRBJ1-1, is DAMVIQNPRYQVTQFGKPVTLSCSQTLNHNVMYWYQQKSSQAPKLLFHYYDKDFNNEADTPDNFQSRRPNTSFCFLDIRSPGLGDTAMYLCATSRSPGEGGRGQAFFGQGTRLTVV.

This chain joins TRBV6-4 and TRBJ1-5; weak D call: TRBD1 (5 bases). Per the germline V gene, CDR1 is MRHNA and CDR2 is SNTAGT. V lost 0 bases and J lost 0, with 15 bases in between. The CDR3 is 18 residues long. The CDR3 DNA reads TGTGCCAGCAGTGACTCGTTCAGGGCAGCATATAGCAATCAGCCCCAGCATTTT. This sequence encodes CASSDSFRAAYSNQPQHF.

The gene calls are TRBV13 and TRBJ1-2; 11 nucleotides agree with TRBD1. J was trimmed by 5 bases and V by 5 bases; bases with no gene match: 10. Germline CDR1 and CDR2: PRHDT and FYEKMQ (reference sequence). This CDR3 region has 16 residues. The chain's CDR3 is CASSVRDRGISYGYTF. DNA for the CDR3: TGTGCCAGCAGCGTACGGGACAGGGGGATTTCTTATGGCTACACCTTC. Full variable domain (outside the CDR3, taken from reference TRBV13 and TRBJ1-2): AAGVIQSPRHLIKEKRETATLKCYPIPRHDTVYWYQQGPGQDPQFLISFYEKMQSDKGSIPDRFSAQQFSDYHSELNMSSLELGDSALYFCASSVRDRGISYGYTFGSGTRLTVV.

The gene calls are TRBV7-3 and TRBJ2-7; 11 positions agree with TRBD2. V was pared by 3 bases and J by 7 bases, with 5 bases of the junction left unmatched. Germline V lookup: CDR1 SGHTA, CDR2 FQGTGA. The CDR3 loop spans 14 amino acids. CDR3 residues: CASSFSGRAGEQYF. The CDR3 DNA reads TGTGCCAGCAGCTTTAGCGGGAGGGCTGGAGAGCAGTACTTC.

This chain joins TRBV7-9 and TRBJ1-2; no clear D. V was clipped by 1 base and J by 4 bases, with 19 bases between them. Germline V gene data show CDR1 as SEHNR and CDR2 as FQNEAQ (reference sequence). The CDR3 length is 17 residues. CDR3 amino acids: CASSLGLGTTTSYGYTF. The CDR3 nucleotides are TGTGCCAGCAGCTTAGGGCTTGGTACGACAACAAGCTATGGCTACACCTTC.

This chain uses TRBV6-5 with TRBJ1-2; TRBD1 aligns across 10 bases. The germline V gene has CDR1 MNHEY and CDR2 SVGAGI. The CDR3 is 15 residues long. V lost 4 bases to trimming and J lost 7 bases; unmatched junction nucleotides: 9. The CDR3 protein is CASSSHGQGGAGYTF. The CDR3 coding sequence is TGTGCCAGCAGTTCTCACGGACAGGGGGGGGCTGGCTACACCTTC.

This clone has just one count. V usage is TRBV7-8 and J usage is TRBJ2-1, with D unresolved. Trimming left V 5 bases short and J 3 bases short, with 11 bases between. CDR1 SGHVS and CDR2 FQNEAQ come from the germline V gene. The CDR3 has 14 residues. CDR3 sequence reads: CASSLDLLYNEQFF. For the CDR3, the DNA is TGTGCCAGCAGCCTCGATCTACTCTACAATGAGCAGTTCTTC.

The chain's CDR3 is CASSPPVGAGSPDTQYF. CDR3 coding DNA: TGTGCCAGCAGTCCACCGGTTGGGGCCGGGAGTCCAGATACGCAGTATTTT. The chain is built from TRBV28 and TRBJ2-3; perhaps TRBD2 as D (6 bases). Germline V gene sequence: CDR1 MDHEN, CDR2 SYDVKM. This CDR3 has 17 residues. Trimming cost V 5 bases and J 4 bases, with 22 bases left between them.

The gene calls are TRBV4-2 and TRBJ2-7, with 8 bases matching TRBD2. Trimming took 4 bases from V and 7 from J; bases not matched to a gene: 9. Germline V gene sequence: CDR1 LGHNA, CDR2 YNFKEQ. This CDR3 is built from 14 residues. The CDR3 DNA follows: TGTGCCAGCAGCCGTAGCGGGACAAAGGGAGAGCAGTACTTC. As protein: CASSRSGTKGEQYF.

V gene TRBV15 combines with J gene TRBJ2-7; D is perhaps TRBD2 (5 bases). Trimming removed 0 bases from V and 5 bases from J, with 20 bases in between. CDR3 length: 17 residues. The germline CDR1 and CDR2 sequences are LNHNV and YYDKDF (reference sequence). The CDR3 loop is CATSRDGGRPTSHEQYF. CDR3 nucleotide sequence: TGTGCCACCAGCAGAGATGGTGGGAGACCCACTTCCCACGAGCAGTACTTC.

The CDR3 nucleotides read TGTGCCAGCAGGACAGGGCTATGGGGGATGAACACTGAAGCTTTCTTT. Amino acids: CASRTGLWGMNTEAFF. The V call is TRBV25-1, the J call TRBJ1-1, with TRBD1 matching over 7 bases. Germline-derived CDR1 and CDR2 are MGHDK and SYGVNS. This CDR3 comprises 16 residues. With V trimmed by 6 bases and J by 0 bases, 10 bases remained unmatched.

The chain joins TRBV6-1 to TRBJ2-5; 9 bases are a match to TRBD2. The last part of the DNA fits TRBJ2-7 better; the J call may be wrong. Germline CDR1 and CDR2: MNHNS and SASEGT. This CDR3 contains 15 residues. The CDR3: CASSRTSDWKYEQYF. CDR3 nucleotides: TGTGCCAGCTCTAGGACTAGCGATTGGAAGTACGAGCAGTACTTC.

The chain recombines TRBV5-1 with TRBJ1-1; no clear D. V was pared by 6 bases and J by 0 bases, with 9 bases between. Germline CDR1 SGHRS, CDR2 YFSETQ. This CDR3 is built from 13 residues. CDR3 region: CASTWVMNTEAFF. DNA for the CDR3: TGCGCCAGCACCTGGGTGATGAACACTGAAGCTTTCTTT.

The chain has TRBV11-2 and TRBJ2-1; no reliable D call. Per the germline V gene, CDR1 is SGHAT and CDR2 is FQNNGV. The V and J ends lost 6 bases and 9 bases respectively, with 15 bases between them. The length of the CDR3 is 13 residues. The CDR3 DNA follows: TGTGCCAGCAGAGCATTAGGGCAGACTGAGCAGTTCTTC. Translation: CASRALGQTEQFF.